This entry describes one T cell receptor beta chain. The protocol was immunoSEQ multiplex PCR, while the TCRdb copy is restricted to in-frame clones and leaves out a portion. The sample includes 85,000 to 90,000 clones, about 90% seen only once; the top ten take roughly 1.5%. Germline lookup yields CDR1 LNHDA and CDR2 SQIVND (reference sequence). V was cut by 10 bases and J by 8 bases, with 14 bases left in between. CDR3 length equals 11 residues. This sample is drawn from a study of T cells after somatic rescue of genetic block. V and J are TRBV19 and TRBJ1-2; the D gene is possibly TRBD1 (6 bases). The source is a woman aged 18-29 years. The specimen sequenced was peripheral blood mononuclear cells (PBMCs). CDR3 DNA sequence: TGTGCCACCCAAGCGGGGGCCGGCTACACCTTC. Translating gives CATQAGAGYTF.